The rows below give T cell receptor beta chains drawn from one sample of a study of CD8 T cells in Susac syndrome. TCRdb analysed the immunoSEQ multiplex PCR reads with MiXCR anew, one entry per CDR3 protein. Of about 210,000 distinct CDR3 sequences listed, roughly 92% were seen once; the top ten hold approximately 0.1%. Sequencing was done on a sample of CD4+ T cells from PBMCs. These TCRs come from a human donor in good health. CDR3s include the opening cysteine and the closing phenylalanine or tryptophan. A D gene is named only where the DNA matches it firmly. Part of the rows lack a size; the others show once, few, many or a class for expanded clones.

d_gene	v_gene	j_gene	abundance	CDR3aa	CDR3nt
.	TRBV7-2	TRBJ1-5	.	CASSSQRTDIGPQHF	TGTGCCAGCAGCTCTCAACGGACCGATATAGGGCCCCAGCATTTT
.	TRBV5-1	TRBJ2-5	.	CASSLGQGQETQYF	TGTGCCAGCAGTTTGGGGCAGGGCCAAGAGACCCAGTACTTC
.	TRBV29-1	TRBJ1-5	.	CSVATSNQPQHF	TGCAGCGTTGCGACCTCAAATCAGCCCCAGCATTTT
.	TRBV6-5	TRBJ1-5	.	CASSYLGGNQPQHF	TGTGCCAGCAGTTACCTGGGGGGCAATCAGCCCCAGCATTTT
TRBD1	TRBV12-3/TRBV12-4	TRBJ1-4	.	CASSRRQGGNEKLFF	TGTGCCAGCAGTCGAAGACAGGGAGGTAATGAAAAACTGTTTTTT
.	TRBV3-1	TRBJ1-4	.	CATSVSGGEKLFF	TGTGCCACCTCGGTAAGCGGAGGTGAAAAACTGTTTTTT
.	TRBV7-2	TRBJ1-6	.	CASSYRQVGSPLHF	TGTGCCAGCAGCTATCGACAGGTCGGTTCACCCCTCCACTTT
.	TRBV19	TRBJ2-2	.	CASSIISSTGELFF	TGTGCCAGTAGTATCATATCGAGCACCGGGGAGCTGTTTTTT
.	TRBV29-1	TRBJ2-7	.	CSVVQGSDEQYF	TGCAGCGTTGTACAGGGAAGCGACGAGCAGTACTTC
.	TRBV5-1	TRBJ1-2	.	CASSTTNRVGGYTF	TGCGCCAGCAGCACTACGAACAGGGTTGGAGGCTACACCTTC
TRBD1	TRBV30	TRBJ1-5	.	CAWSEGTGTDRYSNQPQHF	TGTGCCTGGAGTGAGGGAACCGGGACAGATCGGTATAGCAATCAGCCCCAGCATTTT
.	TRBV5-1	TRBJ1-2	.	CASSRTGLDGYTF	TGCGCCAGCAGCCGAACAGGGTTAGATGGCTACACCTTC
TRBD1	TRBV20-1	TRBJ1-5	.	CSATTGDSSQPQHF	TGCAGTGCAACGACAGGGGATTCCAGTCAGCCCCAGCATTTT
TRBD1	TRBV20-1	TRBJ1-2	.	CSAIHRGWGYTF	TGCAGTGCCATCCACAGGGGATGGGGCTACACCTTC
.	TRBV12-3/TRBV12-4	TRBJ1-5	.	CASSLGSYNQPQHF	TGTGCCAGCAGTTTAGGCAGCTACAATCAGCCCCAGCATTTT
.	TRBV5-1	TRBJ2-3	.	CASSLRDLGDTQYF	TGCGCCAGCAGCTTAAGGGATTTGGGAGATACGCAGTATTTT
.	TRBV6-5	TRBJ2-3	.	CASSSPRAASLNTQYF	TGTGCCAGCAGTTCCCCCCGGGCCGCGAGTCTGAATACGCAGTATTTT
.	TRBV28	TRBJ2-2	.	CASNPSVKTGELFF	TGTGCCAGCAACCCAAGTGTTAAGACCGGGGAGCTGTTTTTT
.	TRBV29-1	TRBJ1-2	.	CSVVQIYGYTF	TGCAGCGTTGTACAGATCTATGGCTACACCTTC
.	TRBV19	TRBJ2-6	.	CASSRAFVLTF	TGTGCCAGTAGTCGGGCTTTCGTCCTGACTTTC
.	TRBV19	TRBJ2-1	.	CASRAGGGGQFF	TGTGCCAGTAGGGCAGGGGGGGGTGGGCAGTTCTTC
.	TRBV7-6	TRBJ2-3	.	CASSTGGLGGTDTQYF	TGTGCCAGCAGCACCGGGGGCCTAGGTGGCACAGATACGCAGTATTTT
.	TRBV5-6	TRBJ1-2	.	CASSPQGLDGYTF	TGTGCCAGCAGCCCGCAGGGGTTAGATGGCTACACCTTC
.	TRBV7-2	TRBJ2-2	.	CASSSTWAGGELFF	TGTGCCAGCAGCTCTACGTGGGCCGGGGGGGAGCTGTTTTTT
.	TRBV28	TRBJ1-2	.	CASSPGTLLGGYTF	TGTGCCAGCAGTCCCGGGACACTTCTGGGTGGCTACACCTTC
TRBD1	TRBV7-9	TRBJ1-2	once	CASRFEGASYGYTF	TGTGCCAGCAGATTTGAGGGGGCCAGCTATGGCTACACCTTC
TRBD2	TRBV11-2	TRBJ2-2	.	CASGPQAGGFGELFF	TGTGCCAGCGGGCCCCAGGCGGGGGGTTTCGGGGAGCTGTTTTTT
.	TRBV7-9	TRBJ2-2	.	CASSAGPGELFF	TGTGCCAGCAGTGCGGGGCCCGGGGAGCTGTTTTTT
TRBD1	TRBV20-1	TRBJ1-5	.	CSAPDRNTHQPQHF	TGCAGTGCTCCGGACAGGAACACCCATCAGCCCCAGCATTTT
TRBD2	TRBV9	TRBJ2-1	.	CASSYGLAGTIYNEQFF	TGTGCCAGCAGCTACGGACTAGCGGGGACGATCTACAATGAGCAGTTCTTC
TRBD2	TRBV7-2	TRBJ2-2	.	CASSRSYGGTTGELFF	TGTGCCAGCAGCCGCTCCTACGGGGGGACCACCGGGGAGCTGTTTTTT
.	TRBV19	TRBJ1-1	.	CASSIRAEAFF	TGTGCCAGTAGTATAAGGGCTGAAGCTTTCTTT
.	TRBV5-4	TRBJ2-5	.	CASSFGARSETQYF	TGTGCCAGCAGCTTTGGGGCTAGAAGCGAGACCCAGTACTTC
.	TRBV10-3	TRBJ2-3	.	CAISAQGTDTQYF	TGTGCCATCAGTGCACAGGGCACAGATACGCAGTATTTT
.	TRBV20-1	TRBJ1-5	.	CSPAQGVGQPQHF	TGCAGCCCCGCACAGGGTGTCGGTCAGCCCCAGCATTTT
TRBD1	TRBV5-1	TRBJ2-7	.	CASSIAGTGSSYEQYF	TGCGCCAGCAGCATAGCCGGGACAGGGAGCTCCTACGAGCAGTACTTC
TRBD1	TRBV19	TRBJ1-5	.	CASSIGQGGNQPQHF	TGTGCCAGTAGTATCGGACAGGGCGGCAATCAGCCCCAGCATTTT